The 10 T cell receptor beta chains below come from one sample, sequenced in a study of blood T cell repertoires in COVID-19 (dated by TCRdb to about 2020). Libraries were made using the immunoSEQ multiplex PCR assay. Drawn from immuneACCESS, this table holds only the in-frame rearrangements with V and J called that TCRdb kept. Clones are partly lost; checked studies trace under half to an unresolved V gene and leave the rest unexplained. Counted in this sample were some 250,000 clones; roughly 90% of them appeared once. The ten largest account for 2.2% of the sample. Source material: peripheral blood. The receptor source for this set is a man younger than 45 who had recovered from COVID-19.

The chain joins TRBV19 to TRBJ1-2, with TRBD1 matching over 8 bases. The V and J ends lost 4 bases and 6 bases, in that order; junction bases with no gene match: 4. Germline-derived CDR1 and CDR2 are LNHDA and SQIVND (reference sequence). This CDR3 spans 13 amino acids. The CDR3: CASSNTGGDGYTF. CDR3 nucleotide sequence: TGTGCCAGTAGTAATACAGGGGGGGATGGCTACACCTTC.

The chain couples TRBV10-2 to TRBJ2-5; 13 nucleotides line up with TRBD2. The CDR3 runs to 17 residues. The junction had 6 bases not matched to a gene; V was cut back by 0 bases and J by 5 bases. Germline CDR1 is WSHSY and CDR2 is SAAADI. CDR3 nucleotide sequence: TGCGCCAGCAGTGAGTCTCGGACTAGCGGGGGTGGGGAGACCCAGTACTTC. Amino acid sequence: CASSESRTSGGGETQYF.

The genes are TRBV9 and TRBJ2-3; 11 bases align to TRBD2. This CDR3 is built from 15 residues. Germline V gene sequence: CDR1 SGDLS, CDR2 YYNGEE. The V and J ends lost 3 bases and 2 bases, in that order; junction bases with no gene match: 2. CDR3 sequence reads: CASSGLAGFTDTQYF. CDR3 DNA: TGTGCCAGCAGCGGACTAGCGGGGTTCACAGATACGCAGTATTTT.

CDR3 in DNA: TGTGCCAGCAGCCACAACAGGGAGAGCCCCTATGGCTACACCTTC. Amino acid sequence: CASSHNRESPYGYTF. The V and J genes are TRBV5-4 and TRBJ1-2; a weak D match, TRBD1 (6 bases). V was cut by 4 bases and J by 4 bases, with 17 bases left in between. The CDR3 totals 15 residues. Germline V gives CDR1 SGHNT, CDR2 YYREEE (reference sequence).

The chain couples TRBV7-6 to TRBJ2-7, with 11 bases lining up with TRBD2. Germline lookup yields CDR1 SGHVS and CDR2 FNYEAQ. The CDR3 consists of 14 residues. With 5 bases clipped from V and 4 bases from J, the junction kept 4 bases outside the gene matches. CDR3 nucleotide sequence: TGTGCCAGCAGCCCGGGACTAGCGGAGTACGAGCAGTACTTC. This encodes CASSPGLAEYEQYF.

This clone was recorded only once. V gene TRBV9 combines with J gene TRBJ1-5; a weak D match, TRBD1 (6 bases). Germline V gene data show CDR1 as SGDLS and CDR2 as YYNGEE. The CDR3 totals 16 residues. V lost 2 bases and J lost 2, with 14 bases in between. In DNA form, the CDR3 reads TGTGCCAGCAGCGTGGGGGGGGGCCCTGGCAATCAGCCCCAGCATTTT. It translates to CASSVGGGPGNQPQHF. The full variable domain, in which reference TRBV9 and TRBJ1-5 provide the parts outside the CDR3, is DSGVTQTPKHLITATGQRVTLRCSPRSGDLSVYWYQQSLDQGLQFLIQYYNGEERAKGNILERFSAQQFPDLHSELNLSSLELGDSALYFCASSVGGGPGNQPQHFGDGTRLSIL.

This rearrangement joins TRBV6-5 to TRBJ1-1, with D hard to call. The CDR3 has 11 amino acids. V was shortened by 7 bases and J by 7 bases, with 10 bases between the two germline ends. In germline, CDR1 is MNHEY, CDR2 SVGAGI. The CDR3 sequence: CASIFGGEAFF. DNA of the CDR3: TGTGCCAGCATATTTGGAGGTGAAGCTTTCTTT.

In regard to this clone: An end of the junction differs from the germline gene, which may be a read error. Written as DNA, the CDR3 is TGTGCCAGTAGGATCTGGGCGGATAGCGGGACATTTTCCTTC. It codes for CASRIWADSGTFSF. The rearrangement uses TRBV19 and TRBJ2-7, with 8 bases that match TRBD2. The CDR3 length is 14 residues. CDR1 and CDR2 (germline): LNHDA, SQIVND (reference sequence).

V usage is TRBV2 and J usage is TRBJ1-4; TRBD1 agrees at 8 bases. The CDR3 loop spans 14 amino acids. Trimming cost V 5 bases and J 6 bases; bases outside gene matches: 5. CDR1 and CDR2 (germline): SNHLY, FYNNEI. The CDR3: CASSQGAADEKLFF. CDR3 sequence (DNA): TGTGCCAGCAGTCAGGGGGCGGCTGATGAAAAACTGTTTTTT.

In DNA, the CDR3 is TGTGCCAGCAGCCCTCCCCTCGCGACTAGCGGGGGTTTTGAGCAGTTCTTC. Protein: CASSPPLATSGGFEQFF. The rearrangement uses TRBV27 and TRBJ2-1; 12 bases are shared with TRBD2. Trimming cost V 6 bases and J 9 bases; bases outside gene matches: 15. Germline CDR1 MNHEY, CDR2 SMNVEV (reference sequence). CDR3 length: 17 residues.